Shown below are 29 T cell receptor beta chains from a single sample sequenced in a study of long-term antiretroviral therapy in people with HIV (dated by TCRdb to between 2021 and 2024). Sequencing of the TRB variable region was done with the immunoSEQ hsTCRB v3.0 assay at survey level resolution. TCRdb mirrors the immuneACCESS table, restricted to in-frame sequences. Some clones are absent from its copies; in checked studies, under half trace to an unresolved V gene, and the reason for the others is unknown. Within this sample are tens of thousands of clones, with around 86% of them counted one time only. About 5% of the sample lies in the top ten. The sample in question was unsorted PBMCs, obtained 0.1 years before starting antiretroviral therapy. Receptor source: a woman in her forties or fifties with HIV.

This chain links TRBV5-1 with TRBJ2-3; 7 positions match TRBD1. V was pared by 1 base and J by 6 bases, with 5 bases of the junction left unmatched. In germline, CDR1 is SGHRS, CDR2 YFSETQ. The CDR3 has 14 amino acids. CDR3 sequence reads: CASSLSPRGDTQYF. CDR3 sequence (DNA): TGCGCCAGCAGCTTGTCCCCCAGGGGGGATACGCAGTATTTT.

V is TRBV10-3 and J is TRBJ1-6, with TRBD1 matching over 8 bases. Losses at the gene ends were 6 bases for V and 7 bases for J; bases not matched to a gene: 5. Germline V gives CDR1 ENHRY, CDR2 SYGVKD. This CDR3 is built from 14 residues. CDR3 protein: CAIRLTGANSPLHF. CDR3 coding DNA: TGTGCCATCAGACTGACAGGGGCAAATTCACCCCTCCACTTT.

The chain combines TRBV7-2 with TRBJ2-2, with a weak D call TRBD2 (6 bases). CDR1 and CDR2 from the germline V gene are SGHTA and FQGNSA. The CDR3 spans 14 residues. The V end lost 6 bases, the J end lost 6 bases, and 14 bases lay between the germline ends. DNA of the CDR3: TGTGCCAGCAGTTTTAGGGGAGGTCCCGGGGAGCTGTTTTTT. As protein: CASSFRGGPGELFF.

The V and J genes are TRBV5-1 and TRBJ1-6, with TRBD1 matching 8 bases. Germline V gene lookup returns CDR1 SGHRS and CDR2 YFSETQ. CDR3 length equals 15 residues. J was trimmed by 7 bases and V by 4 bases; bases with no gene match: 7. The CDR3 reads CASSQMTGENSPLHF. The CDR3 nucleotides are TGCGCCAGCAGCCAGATGACAGGGGAAAATTCACCCCTCCACTTT.

The chain is built from TRBV5-8 and TRBJ1-5; maybe TRBD1 (5 bases). Trimming took off 7 bases at V and 1 base at J, with 12 bases between the two ends. The CDR3 length is 14 residues. Germline CDR1 and CDR2: SGHTS and YDEGEE. In DNA form, the CDR3 reads TGTGCCAGCTCGGGACCAATAAGCAATCAGCCCCAGCATTTT. Its translation: CASSGPISNQPQHF. The entire variable domain, with the rest obtained from reference TRBV5-8 and TRBJ1-5, is as follows: EAGVTQSPTHLIKTRGQQATLRCSPISGHTSVYWYQQALGLGLQFLLWYDEGEERNRGNFPPRFSGRQFPNYSSELNVNALELEDSALYLCASSGPISNQPQHFGDGTRLSIL.

This clone turned up a few times. The chain uses TRBV7-9 and TRBJ2-7; 8 positions match TRBD1. Germline assignment: CDR1 SEHNR and CDR2 FQNEAQ (reference sequence). After removal of 4 bases from V and 2 bases from J, the junction contained 4 bases not matched to a gene. The CDR3 runs to 14 residues. The CDR3 sequence: CASSYRGKTYEQYF. CDR3 nucleotides: TGTGCCAGCAGCTACAGGGGGAAAACCTACGAGCAGTACTTC. Looking up the rest from reference TRBV7-9 and TRBJ2-7 gives the full variable domain: DTGVSQNPRHKITKRGQNVTFRCDPISEHNRLYWYRQTLGQGPEFLTYFQNEAQLEKSRLLSDRFSAERPKGSFSTLEIQRTEQGDSAMYLCASSYRGKTYEQYFGPGTRLTVT.

This clone was counted a single time. J is TRBJ2-3 and V is TRBV5-1; 7 positions match TRBD1. V trimming: 1 base; J trimming: 0 bases; junction bases outside the gene matches: 5. Germline CDR1 and CDR2: SGHRS and YFSETQ. CDR3 length: 16 amino acids. CDR3 bases: TGCGCCAGCAGCTTGAGGTACAGGGGCAGCACAGATACGCAGTATTTT. Translated: CASSLRYRGSTDTQYF.

The chain uses TRBV18 and TRBJ2-5, with TRBD1 matching 8 bases. CDR1 KGHSH and CDR2 LQKENI come from the germline V gene. The V segment lost 3 bases and the J segment 4 bases; nucleotides outside the gene matches: 7. The CDR3 is 15 residues long. The CDR3 DNA is TGTGCCAGCTCACCGTCTTATACAGGGGGAGAGACCCAGTACTTC. It specifies CASSPSYTGGETQYF.

The chain combines TRBV6-1 with TRBJ2-7, with D tentatively TRBD2 (5 bases). Germline V CDR1 and CDR2: MNHNS, SASEGT. V shed 7 bases and J shed 3 bases, with 13 bases lying between them. This CDR3 comprises 13 residues. CDR3: CASIERSLYEQYF. The CDR3 DNA reads TGTGCCAGCATTGAGCGGTCCCTCTACGAGCAGTACTTC.

The V and J genes are TRBV12-5 and TRBJ1-5; no reliable D call. The V end lost 1 base, the J end lost 1 base, and 8 bases lay between the germline ends. This CDR3 is 15 amino acids long. Germline V gene data show CDR1 as LGHNT and CDR2 as FRNRAP. Here the CDR3 DNA reads TGTGCTAGTGGTTTGGCACCTTTGAGCAATCAGCCCCAGCATTTT. Translating it yields CASGLAPLSNQPQHF.

V gene TRBV5-4 combines with J gene TRBJ1-3; 7 bases align to TRBD1. The junction had 10 bases not matched to a gene; V was cut back by 3 bases and J by 4 bases. CDR3 size: 16 residues. Germline V gene lookup returns CDR1 SGHNT and CDR2 YYREEE (reference sequence). CDR3 amino acids: CASSWGTTGVGNTIYF. In DNA form, the CDR3 reads TGTGCCAGCAGCTGGGGGACAACAGGGGTCGGAAACACCATATATTTT.

The chain couples TRBV2 to TRBJ1-2; no reliable D call. Germline V gene data show CDR1 as SNHLY and CDR2 as FYNNEI. This CDR3 has 15 residues. With 3 bases removed from V and 6 bases from J, the gap between germline ends came to 17 bases. The DNA of the CDR3 is TGTGCCAGCAGTGAGATCCCAATTGGGCCCGATGGCTACACCTTC. Its protein product is CASSEIPIGPDGYTF.

This clone was counted only a few times. The identical CDR3 is also encoded by other nucleotide sequences in the sample. In nucleotides, the CDR3 is TGTGCCAGCAGCTTGGGTCCGGACAATGAGCAGTTCTTC. Translating it yields CASSLGPDNEQFF. The chain carries TRBV5-5 and TRBJ2-1; D is unclear. CDR3 length: 13 residues. Between the trimmed V and J ends, which lost 0 bases and 5 bases, there was a span of 6 bases. CDR1 is SGHKS, CDR2 YYEKEE, per germline (reference sequence).

The rearrangement joins TRBV5-1 to TRBJ2-3, with a possible D match to TRBD1 (5 bases). V was shortened by 4 bases and J by 1 base, with 16 bases between the two germline ends. This CDR3 contains 16 residues. The V gene's germline CDR1 is SGHRS and CDR2 YFSETQ. In DNA, the CDR3 is TGCGCCAGCAGCCGCGACACTTTGACAGGCACAGATACGCAGTATTTT. Its translation: CASSRDTLTGTDTQYF. Complete variable domain (other parts from reference TRBV5-1 and TRBJ2-3): KAGVTQTPRYLIKTRGQQVTLSCSPISGHRSVSWYQQTPGQGLQFLFEYFSETQRNKGNFPGRFSGRQFSNSRSEMNVSTLELGDSALYLCASSRDTLTGTDTQYFGPGTRLTVL.

The chain is built from TRBV4-1 and TRBJ2-7; a weak D match, TRBD1 (5 bases). The CDR3 length is 16 residues. V lost 4 bases to trimming and J lost 0 bases, with 16 bases between them. Germline V lookup: CDR1 MGHRA, CDR2 YSYEKL. CDR3 nucleotide sequence: TGCGCCAGCAGCCCGAGGAGTGGGGCTACCTCCTACGAGCAGTACTTC. Translated, it gives CASSPRSGATSYEQYF.

The V gene is TRBV7-9, the J gene TRBJ1-2, with D possibly TRBD1 on 6 matching bases. This CDR3 has 13 residues. CDR1 SEHNR and CDR2 FQNEAQ come from the germline V gene (reference sequence). The germline V and J ends were trimmed by 3 bases and 5 bases, with 10 bases remaining between them. The CDR3 is CASSLGDTYGYTF. The CDR3 DNA sequence: TGTGCCAGCAGCTTGGGGGACACATATGGCTACACCTTC.

The V gene is TRBV15, the J gene TRBJ1-2; D gene ambiguous. The ends were cut back, 0 bases at V and 8 bases at J, with 13 bases in the middle. The CDR3 is 14 residues long. Germline V lookup: CDR1 LNHNV, CDR2 YYDKDF (reference sequence). The CDR3 here is CATSREPGVGGYTF. CDR3 in DNA: TGTGCCACCAGCAGAGAACCGGGAGTGGGAGGCTACACCTTC.

The CDR3 is CASSFQLGTGKNIQYF. The CDR3 coding sequence is TGTGCCAGCAGCTTTCAGCTCGGGACAGGGAAAAACATTCAGTACTTC. This chain links TRBV7-2 with TRBJ2-4; the match to TRBD1 covers 9 bases. V lost 3 bases to trimming and J lost 4 bases; unmatched junction nucleotides: 7. CDR3 length equals 16 residues. CDR1 and CDR2 from the germline V gene are SGHTA and FQGNSA.

This clone was found once. This chain uses TRBV7-9 with TRBJ2-3; D is unresolved. V was clipped by 2 bases and J by 3 bases, with 9 bases between them. The CDR3 has 14 amino acids. Per the germline V gene, CDR1 is SEHNR and CDR2 is FQNEAQ (reference sequence). In DNA form, the CDR3 reads TGTGCCAGCAGCTTACTCGACGTGACAGATACGCAGTATTTT. Its translation: CASSLLDVTDTQYF.

A single count supports this clone. The chain links TRBV13 to TRBJ2-1, with 11 bases fitting TRBD2. This CDR3 comprises 15 residues. Germline trimming cut 3 bases from V and 8 bases from J; bases unmatched to any gene: 6. The germline gives CDR1 PRHDT, CDR2 FYEKMQ (reference sequence). DNA for the CDR3: TGTGCCAGCAGCTTTCTAGCGGGGGGCCGGGATGAGCAGTTCTTC. Protein: CASSFLAGGRDEQFF.

This chain links TRBV5-4 with TRBJ2-3; D gene uncertain. Trimming left V 4 bases short and J 5 bases short, with 11 bases between. This CDR3 region has 13 residues. Germline CDR1 reads SGHNT; CDR2 reads YYREEE (reference sequence). CDR3 in DNA: TGTGCCAGCAGCCCCGGGCCGGGAGATACGCAGTATTTT. Amino acid sequence: CASSPGPGDTQYF.

This clone has just one count. This sequence joins TRBV14 and TRBJ2-3; 14 nucleotides line up with TRBD2. V lost 1 base and J lost 6; bases outside the gene matches: 6. CDR1 SGHDN and CDR2 FVKESK come from the germline V gene. This CDR3 region has 17 residues. This chain's CDR3 is CASSQVLGLAGGDTQYF. Here the CDR3 DNA reads TGTGCCAGCAGCCAAGTCCTCGGACTAGCGGGGGGTGATACGCAGTATTTT.

This chain links TRBV27 with TRBJ2-2; D not certain. The germline V gene encodes CDR1 MNHEY and CDR2 SMNVEV (reference sequence). V was pared by 3 bases and J by 5 bases, with 7 bases between. CDR3 length: 13 amino acids. The CDR3 loop is CASSLKPTGELFF. The CDR3 DNA reads as TGTGCCAGCAGTTTGAAGCCGACCGGGGAGCTGTTTTTT.

The chain couples TRBV4-3 to TRBJ1-4, with 8 bases lining up with TRBD1. After removal of 0 bases from V and 5 bases from J, the junction contained 2 bases not matched to a gene. This CDR3 has 15 amino acids. Germline V CDR1 and CDR2: LGHNA, YSLEER. The CDR3 sequence is CASSQEGDRNEKLFF. The CDR3, as DNA: TGCGCCAGCAGCCAAGAGGGGGACAGGAATGAAAAACTGTTTTTT.

The count of this clone is one. The genes are TRBV9 and TRBJ1-2; 7 bases line up with TRBD1. Losses at the gene ends were 0 bases for V and 7 bases for J; bases not matched to a gene: 9. This CDR3 comprises 15 residues. The germline CDR1 and CDR2 sequences are SGDLS and YYNGEE. The CDR3 DNA follows: TGTGCCAGCAGCGTAGGACAGGGCGTAATGGGTGGCTACACCTTC. It yields the protein CASSVGQGVMGGYTF.

V usage is TRBV2 and J usage is TRBJ2-7; D is possibly TRBD2 (5 bases). Germline loops: CDR1 SNHLY, CDR2 FYNNEI. Trimming pared 4 bases from V and 4 bases from J, leaving 8 bases between. The CDR3 runs 12 residues. The CDR3 region has the DNA TGTGCCAGCAGTGTCGAGGGTTACGAGCAGTACTTC. Its translation is CASSVEGYEQYF.

The V call is TRBV9, the J call TRBJ2-3, with 9 bases matching TRBD2. The CDR3 loop spans 14 amino acids. Germline CDR1 is SGDLS and CDR2 is YYNGEE. V trimming: 5 bases; J trimming: 2 bases; junction bases outside the gene matches: 3. CDR3 in amino acids: CASRSGGNTDTQYF. CDR3 nucleotides: TGTGCCAGCAGGAGCGGGGGGAACACAGATACGCAGTATTTT.

The chain employs TRBV19 and TRBJ2-6; either TRBD1 or TRBD2 may supply D (5 bases each). From germline, CDR1 is LNHDA and CDR2 SQIVND (reference sequence). Trimming shortened V by 2 bases and J by 0 bases, and 17 bases separated the two germline ends. CDR3 length equals 19 residues. The CDR3 nucleotides are TGTGCCAGTAGTATAACGAGGGTTGGTGGGACCTCTGGGGCCAACGTCCTGACTTTC. It is translated as CASSITRVGGTSGANVLTF.

A single count supports this clone. The V gene is TRBV9, the J gene TRBJ2-5; TRBD2 aligns across 7 bases. Germline trimming cut 6 bases from V and 5 bases from J; bases unmatched to any gene: 7. The CDR3 consists of 13 residues. The V gene's germline CDR1 is SGDLS and CDR2 YYNGEE. CDR3 coding DNA: TGTGCCAGCACACGGGGGGTGGGGGAGACCCAGTACTTC. This sequence encodes CASTRGVGETQYF.